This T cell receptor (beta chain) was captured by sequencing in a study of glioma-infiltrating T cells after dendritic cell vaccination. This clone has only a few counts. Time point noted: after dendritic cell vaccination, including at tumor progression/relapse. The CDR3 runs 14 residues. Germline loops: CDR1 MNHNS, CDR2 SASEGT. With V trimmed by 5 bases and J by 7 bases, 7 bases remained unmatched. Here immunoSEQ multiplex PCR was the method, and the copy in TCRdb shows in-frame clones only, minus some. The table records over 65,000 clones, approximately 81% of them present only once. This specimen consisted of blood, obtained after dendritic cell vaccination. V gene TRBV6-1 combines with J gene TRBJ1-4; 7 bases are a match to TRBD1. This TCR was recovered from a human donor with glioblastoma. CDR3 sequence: CASSKQGLGEKLFF. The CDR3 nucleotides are TGTGCCAGCAGTAAACAGGGGTTGGGTGAAAAACTGTTTTTT.